A single sample gave rise to the 18 T cell receptor beta chains below, sequenced in a study of Ad26.COV2.S vaccination and SARS-CoV-2 variants. This sample's treatment: about 20 received Ad26.COV2.S at low or high dose, single or two shots; about 5 received placebo; per-sample allocation not given. Specimens were obtained on day 63 following the first vaccine or placebo injection. Assay: immunoSEQ multiplex PCR; the TCRdb copy retains only in-frame clones and omits some. The table lists hundreds of thousands of clones, roughly 90% of them singletons, with nearly 1.5% in the top ten. The specimen comprised peripheral blood, sampled in a trial of Ad26.COV2.S vaccine versus placebo. These receptors were collected from a person between 18 and 59 years old who received the Ad26.COV2.S COVID-19 vaccine or a placebo.

This clone was observed a single time. The CDR3 region is CASSQETVGSNTEAFF. The CDR3 DNA sequence: TGTGCCAGCAGCCAAGAAACGGTCGGGTCGAACACTGAAGCTTTCTTT. J is TRBJ1-1 and V is TRBV4-2; D is ambiguous. Trimming removed 0 bases at V and 1 base at J, with 12 bases between. Germline V gene sequence: CDR1 LGHNA, CDR2 YNFKEQ. This CDR3 contains 16 residues.

This clone was detected only once. V usage is TRBV11-2 and J usage is TRBJ1-1, with D maybe TRBD1 (5 bases). This CDR3 spans 16 amino acids. CDR1 SGHAT and CDR2 FQNNGV come from the germline V gene. V lost 5 bases and J 5 bases, leaving 21 bases between the germline ends. The CDR3 protein is CASSRQGNLGMTEAFF. Here the CDR3 DNA reads TGTGCCAGCAGCCGGCAGGGAAACCTAGGGATGACTGAAGCTTTCTTT.

The V gene is TRBV5-1, the J gene TRBJ1-2; D remains ambiguous. The CDR3 extends over 14 amino acids. Germline V gene data show CDR1 as SGHRS and CDR2 as YFSETQ. V gave up 0 bases and J gave up 6 bases, with 12 bases separating them. The CDR3: CASSLAPTGNGYTF. The DNA of the CDR3 is TGCGCCAGCAGCTTGGCCCCCACGGGGAATGGCTACACCTTC.

This chain uses TRBV11-2 with TRBJ2-5; D is unresolved. This CDR3 contains 14 residues. V lost 1 base and J 3 bases, leaving 9 bases between the germline ends. The germline CDR1 and CDR2 sequences are SGHAT and FQNNGV. The CDR3 bases are TGTGCCAGCAGCTTAGCACCTGCAGAAGAGACCCAGTACTTC. It specifies CASSLAPAEETQYF.

This rearrangement joins TRBV9 to TRBJ2-2; perhaps TRBD2 as D (6 bases). This CDR3 contains 16 residues. Per the germline V gene, CDR1 is SGDLS and CDR2 is YYNGEE. The V and J ends lost 0 bases and 4 bases respectively, with 13 bases between them. The CDR3 sequence: CASSVAGRGGTGELFF. The DNA of the CDR3 is TGTGCCAGCAGCGTAGCTGGGCGGGGCGGCACCGGGGAGCTGTTTTTT.

V and J are TRBV12-3 or TRBV12-4 and TRBJ1-2; 9 bases fit TRBD1. Trimming cost V 4 bases and J 8 bases; bases outside gene matches: 5. This CDR3 comprises 13 residues. The CDR3 sequence: CASSSQGAEGYTF. For the CDR3, the DNA is TGTGCCAGCAGTTCACAGGGGGCTGAAGGCTACACCTTC.

This clone was found once. The J gene is TRBJ2-3, the V gene TRBV10-2; 9 bases match TRBD2. Unmatched junction bases numbered 8, after V lost 11 bases and J lost 2 bases. The CDR3 extends over 14 amino acids. Germline loops: CDR1 WSHSY, CDR2 SAAADI. As DNA, the CDR3 is TGCGCCGGGGCGCGGGAGGGAGACACAGATACGCAGTATTTT. Amino acids: CAGAREGDTDTQYF.

J is TRBJ1-2 and V is TRBV5-1; TRBD1 might be the D (6 bases). The CDR3 sequence is 16 residues long. Trimming stripped 4 bases from V and 0 bases from J, with 16 bases between. The germline CDR1 and CDR2 sequences are SGHRS and YFSETQ. The CDR3: CASSPGTIFSNYGYTF. CDR3 nucleotides: TGCGCCAGCAGCCCCGGGACAATCTTTTCTAACTATGGCTACACCTTC.

This clone was seen just once. The chain couples TRBV27 to TRBJ1-1, with D unclear. The CDR3 runs to 14 residues. In germline, CDR1 is MNHEY, CDR2 SMNVEV (reference sequence). The V and J ends lost 8 bases and 1 base respectively, with 14 bases between them. CDR3 nucleotide sequence: TGTGCCAGCGCGGCCGGCCGGGGGAACACTGAAGCTTTCTTT. Residues: CASAAGRGNTEAFF.

This chain links TRBV3-1 (or the pseudogene TRBV3-2) with TRBJ2-7; 8 bases are shared with TRBD1. The V gene end was trimmed by 3 bases and the J gene end by 7 bases; junction bases not matched to a gene: 8. The V gene's germline CDR1 is LGHDT and CDR2 YNNKEL (reference sequence). This CDR3 contains 14 residues. Here the CDR3 DNA reads TGTGCCAGCAGCCAGTCCGACAGGGGCGAGGAGCAGTACTTC. Translating it yields CASSQSDRGEEQYF.

This chain uses TRBV5-1 with TRBJ2-2, with a weak D call TRBD1 (5 bases). This CDR3 has 13 amino acids. Trimming shortened V by 4 bases and J by 6 bases, and 10 bases separated the two germline ends. Germline-derived CDR1 and CDR2 are SGHRS and YFSETQ. CDR3: CASSKGNAGELFF. The CDR3 DNA reads TGCGCCAGCAGCAAGGGGAATGCCGGGGAGCTGTTTTTT.

The V call is TRBV5-1, the J call TRBJ2-5, with 7 positions matching TRBD2. Germline loops: CDR1 SGHRS, CDR2 YFSETQ. CDR3 length: 15 residues. J lost 2 bases, V lost 3 bases, and 7 bases had no gene match. The CDR3 region is CASSSFAGVQETQYF. Here the CDR3 DNA reads TGCGCCAGCAGCTCTTTCGCGGGAGTACAAGAGACCCAGTACTTC.

The J gene is TRBJ1-5, the V gene TRBV7-9, with D perhaps TRBD1 (5 bases). V dropped 4 bases and J dropped 4 bases, with 8 bases sitting between them. The CDR3 sequence is 13 residues long. Germline V lookup: CDR1 SEHNR, CDR2 FQNEAQ (reference sequence). CDR3 bases: TGTGCCAGCAGCTATGGGGGTAATCAGCCCCAGCATTTT. This encodes CASSYGGNQPQHF.

The rearrangement uses TRBV30 and TRBJ1-1; no firm D call. The CDR3 has 13 amino acids. Germline V gives CDR1 GTSNPN, CDR2 SVGIG (reference sequence). The V and J ends lost 1 base and 2 bases respectively, with 8 bases between them. The CDR3, as DNA: TGTGCCTGGAGTGGAGTCTTTAACACTGAAGCTTTCTTT. This translates into CAWSGVFNTEAFF.

The genes are TRBV4-3 and TRBJ2-5; D is possibly TRBD1 (5 bases). Germline CDR1 is LGHNA and CDR2 is YSLEER. Trimming pared 1 base from V and 0 bases from J, leaving 12 bases between. This CDR3 has 16 amino acids. CDR3 loop: CASSQGNTGNQETQYF. CDR3 in DNA: TGCGCCAGCAGCCAAGGTAATACAGGAAACCAAGAGACCCAGTACTTC.

V is TRBV6-2 or TRBV6-3 and J is TRBJ2-1; 8 nucleotides align to TRBD2. The V segment lost 5 bases and the J segment 0 bases; nucleotides outside the gene matches: 0. The CDR3 loop spans 14 amino acids. Germline V gene lookup returns CDR1 MNHEY and CDR2 SVGEGT. The CDR3 DNA reads TGTGCCAGCAGTCTAGCGGGCTCCTACAATGAGCAGTTCTTC. Its translation: CASSLAGSYNEQFF.

J is TRBJ1-1 and V is TRBV5-1; D might be TRBD1 (5 bases). The CDR3 consists of 14 residues. Trimming removed 3 bases from V and 1 base from J, with 10 bases in between. CDR1 and CDR2 (germline): SGHRS, YFSETQ. CDR3 loop: CASSSTVPNTEAFF. DNA of the CDR3: TGCGCCAGCAGCTCGACAGTACCGAACACTGAAGCTTTCTTT.

V is TRBV2 and J is TRBJ2-2; 7 bases map to TRBD2. The ends lost 4 bases at V and 6 bases at J; junction bases unmatched: 5. The CDR3 covers 14 residues. Germline V gene sequence: CDR1 SNHLY, CDR2 FYNNEI. CDR3 nucleotides: TGTGCCAGCAGTGTTGAGGGGAGGGCCGGGGAGCTGTTTTTT. This encodes CASSVEGRAGELFF.